The T cell receptor (beta chain) under discussion was sequenced for a study of T cell repertoires in cytomegalovirus infection (dated by TCRdb to between 2018 and 2021). About the full investigation: The HLA type of each donor mattered for the analysis, because public TCR beta signatures pointed to carriage of CMV infection along with the matching HLA type.

V is cut by 1 base and J by 10 bases, and the space between the germline ends is 12 bases. CDR1 and CDR2, per the germline V gene, are SGHDT and YYEEEE. From cysteine to phenylalanine, the CDR3 is 14 amino acids long. Only the CDR3 DNA is retained, 42 bases long and in frame from the first base. The table lists this clonotype with a few counts. The antigen it recognizes is unknown. No quality values exist for individual bases; no much larger clone is one base distant. The instrument given in TCRdb is Illumina HiSeq 1500. In-frame beta chains were kept once TCRdb had trimmed the public reads at Q25 with fastp and called clones with MiXCR. Each entry is one CDR3 protein sequence, shown with its most common DNA and genes. The sample data list about 230,000 distinct CDR3 sequences, and approximately 6.7% of these were observed just once. The biggest ten clones account for 5.5% to 8% of the sample. Study-wide findings and limitations: The ex vivo response was dominated by HLA-C-restricted CMV-specific TCR beta clonotypes, and the single most frequent clonotype in two of eight donors was supplied by these HLA-C-restricted clonotypes. Cumulative frequency of public TCR beta family members discriminated carriers of CMV infection plus the relevant HLA type in this cohort and an independent 352-donor cohort.

This receptor was taken from a human donor in good health (CMV status not recorded). Some clones in this sample may be carry-over from other donors' samples. The chain is encoded by TRBV5-6 joined to TRBJ1-6; the D gene cannot be resolved reliably. The specimen sequenced was PBMCs. The CDR3 reads CASSLYTGKSPLHF. The DNA reads TGTGCCAGCAGCTTGTATACGGGGAAATCACCCCTCCACTTT.